Below are 5 T cell receptor beta chains sequenced from a single sample in a study of technical replicates of blood from four donors. Data came from immunoSEQ multiplex PCR; TCRdb stores just in-frame clones and leaves some out. Among roughly 82,000 clones listed, around 96% were seen once. Sequences were obtained from T cells isolated from PBMCs. These receptors came from a human donor in good health.

This clone was seen just once. The chain joins TRBV7-3 to TRBJ2-3; D gene ambiguous. The V end lost 1 base, the J end lost 5 bases, and 7 bases lay between the germline ends. Germline assignment: CDR1 SGHTA and CDR2 FQGTGA. The CDR3 is 13 residues long. The CDR3 here is CASSLNGRDTQYF. CDR3 coding DNA: TGTGCCAGCAGCTTAAATGGCCGAGATACGCAGTATTTT.

This chain links TRBV6-4 with TRBJ2-2; 11 nucleotides agree with TRBD2. The germline CDR1 and CDR2 sequences are MRHNA and SNTAGT. The length of the CDR3 is 17 residues. Trimming took 2 bases from V and 1 from J; bases not matched to a gene: 3. In DNA, the CDR3 is TGTGCCAGCAGTGACCCGGGACTAGCGGAGAACACCGGGGAGCTGTTTTTT. As protein: CASSDPGLAENTGELFF.

CDR3 sequence: CASSPAAGTGQPQHF. CDR3 in DNA: TGTGCCAGCAGCCCGGCCGCCGGGACAGGGCAGCCCCAGCATTTT. The rearrangement links TRBV7-2 to TRBJ1-5; 9 positions match TRBD1. Unmatched junction bases numbered 9, after V lost 5 bases and J lost 7 bases. Germline values: CDR1 SGHTA, CDR2 FQGNSA. The CDR3 consists of 15 residues.

The CDR3 region is CASLHPGLGNEQFF. CDR3 bases: TGTGCCAGCCTTCATCCGGGACTAGGCAATGAGCAGTTCTTC. The rearrangement links TRBV27 to TRBJ2-1; the match to TRBD2 covers 8 bases. Trimming cost V 8 bases and J 6 bases; bases outside gene matches: 9. Per germline, CDR1 MNHEY and CDR2 SMNVEV (reference sequence). This CDR3 spans 14 amino acids.

V usage is TRBV7-3 and J usage is TRBJ1-1, with D maybe TRBD1 (5 bases). V was trimmed by 6 bases and J by 5 bases, leaving 16 bases between them. CDR1 SGHTA and CDR2 FQGTGA come from the germline V gene. The CDR3 covers 14 residues. The CDR3 loop reads CASSRSRGGTEAFF. The CDR3 DNA follows: TGTGCCAGCAGTCGATCAAGGGGAGGTACTGAAGCTTTCTTT.